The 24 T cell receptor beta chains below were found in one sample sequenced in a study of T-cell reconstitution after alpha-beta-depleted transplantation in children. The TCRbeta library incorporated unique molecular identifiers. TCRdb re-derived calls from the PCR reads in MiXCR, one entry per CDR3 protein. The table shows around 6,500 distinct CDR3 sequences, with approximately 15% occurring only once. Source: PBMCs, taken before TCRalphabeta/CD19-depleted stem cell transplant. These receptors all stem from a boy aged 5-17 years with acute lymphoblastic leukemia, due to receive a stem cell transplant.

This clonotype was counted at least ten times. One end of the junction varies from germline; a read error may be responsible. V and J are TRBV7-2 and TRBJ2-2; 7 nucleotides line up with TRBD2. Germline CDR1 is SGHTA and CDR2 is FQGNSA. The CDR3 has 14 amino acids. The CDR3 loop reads CASSTGLVAGELFF. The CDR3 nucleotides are TGTGCCAGCAGCACAGGACTAGTGGCCGGAGAGCTGTTTTTT.

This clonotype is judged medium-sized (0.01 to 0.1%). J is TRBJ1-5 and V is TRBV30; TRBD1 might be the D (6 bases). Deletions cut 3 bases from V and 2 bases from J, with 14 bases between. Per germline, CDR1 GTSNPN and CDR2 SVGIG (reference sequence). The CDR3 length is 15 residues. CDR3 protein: CAWSPGVSGNQPQHF. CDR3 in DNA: TGTGCCTGGAGCCCAGGGGTATCAGGCAATCAGCCCCAGCATTTT.

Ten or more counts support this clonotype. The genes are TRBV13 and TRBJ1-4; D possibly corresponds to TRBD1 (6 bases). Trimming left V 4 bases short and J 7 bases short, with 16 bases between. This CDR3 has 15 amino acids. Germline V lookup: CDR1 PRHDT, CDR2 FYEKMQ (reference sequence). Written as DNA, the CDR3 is TGTGCCAGCAGCTGGAGAGACCTAGGGGGTGAAAAACTGTTTTTT. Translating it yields CASSWRDLGGEKLFF. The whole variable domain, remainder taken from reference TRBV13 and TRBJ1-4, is AAGVIQSPRHLIKEKRETATLKCYPIPRHDTVYWYQQGPGQDPQFLISFYEKMQSDKGSIPDRFSAQQFSDYHSELNMSSLELGDSALYFCASSWRDLGGEKLFFGSGTQLSVL.

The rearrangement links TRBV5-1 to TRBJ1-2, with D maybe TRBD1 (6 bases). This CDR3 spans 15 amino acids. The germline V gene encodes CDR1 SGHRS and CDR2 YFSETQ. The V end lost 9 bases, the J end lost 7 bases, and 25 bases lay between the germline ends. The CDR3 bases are TGCGCCACCAACTTGGCCGAAACAGGGTTTCTTGGCTACACCTTC. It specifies CATNLAETGFLGYTF.

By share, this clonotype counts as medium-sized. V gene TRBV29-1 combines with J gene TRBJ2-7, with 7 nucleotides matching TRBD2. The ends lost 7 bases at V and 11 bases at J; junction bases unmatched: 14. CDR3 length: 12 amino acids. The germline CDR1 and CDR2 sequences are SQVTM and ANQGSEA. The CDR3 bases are TGCAGCGCCCTGGACGGCGGGAGACTGGAGTACTTC. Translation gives CSALDGGRLEYF.

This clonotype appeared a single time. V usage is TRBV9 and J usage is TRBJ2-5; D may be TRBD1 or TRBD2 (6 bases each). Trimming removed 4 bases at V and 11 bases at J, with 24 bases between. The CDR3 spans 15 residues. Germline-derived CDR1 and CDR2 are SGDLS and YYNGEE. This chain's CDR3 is CASSPGLGIRGTQYF. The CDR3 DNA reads TGTGCCAGCAGCCCGGGACTGGGGATTCGAGGGACACAGTACTTC.

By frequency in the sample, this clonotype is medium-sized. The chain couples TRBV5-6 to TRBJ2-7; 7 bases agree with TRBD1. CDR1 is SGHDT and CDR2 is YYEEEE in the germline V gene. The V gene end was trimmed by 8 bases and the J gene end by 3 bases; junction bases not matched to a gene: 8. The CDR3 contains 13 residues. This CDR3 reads CASLRDRFYEQYF. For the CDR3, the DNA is TGTGCCAGTCTCCGGGACAGATTCTACGAGCAGTACTTC.

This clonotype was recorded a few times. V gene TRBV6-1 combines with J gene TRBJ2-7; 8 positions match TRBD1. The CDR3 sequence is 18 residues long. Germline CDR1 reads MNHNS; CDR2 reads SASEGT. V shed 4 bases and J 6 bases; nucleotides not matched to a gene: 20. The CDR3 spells CASSVFVGGTGVRSEQYF. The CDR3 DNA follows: TGTGCCAGCAGTGTTTTCGTTGGAGGGACAGGCGTGCGGAGCGAGCAGTACTTC.

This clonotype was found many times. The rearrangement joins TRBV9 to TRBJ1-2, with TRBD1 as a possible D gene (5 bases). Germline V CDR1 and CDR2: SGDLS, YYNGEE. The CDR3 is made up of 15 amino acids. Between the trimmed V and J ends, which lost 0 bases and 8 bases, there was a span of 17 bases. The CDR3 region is CASSVEGRGARGYTF. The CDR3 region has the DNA TGTGCCAGCAGCGTAGAAGGCCGCGGGGCGAGGGGCTACACCTTC.

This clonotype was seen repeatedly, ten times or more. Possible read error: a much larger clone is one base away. The CDR3 region has the DNA TGCTGTGCTAGAGATGCGGACCAAGCGGGCGCCCAAGAGACCCAGTACTTC. Translation gives CCARDADQAGAQETQYF. This chain connects TRBV20-1 to TRBJ2-5; possible D gene TRBD2, 6 bases. CDR3 length: 17 residues. The V gene's germline CDR1 is DFQATT and CDR2 SNEGSKA (reference sequence).

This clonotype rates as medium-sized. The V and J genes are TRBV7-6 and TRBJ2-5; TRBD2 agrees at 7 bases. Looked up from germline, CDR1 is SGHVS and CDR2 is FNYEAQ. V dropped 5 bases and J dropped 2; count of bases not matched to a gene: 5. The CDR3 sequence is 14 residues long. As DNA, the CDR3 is TGTGCCAGCAGCCGCGCTAGCGGTCAAGAGACCCAGTACTTC. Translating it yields CASSRASGQETQYF.

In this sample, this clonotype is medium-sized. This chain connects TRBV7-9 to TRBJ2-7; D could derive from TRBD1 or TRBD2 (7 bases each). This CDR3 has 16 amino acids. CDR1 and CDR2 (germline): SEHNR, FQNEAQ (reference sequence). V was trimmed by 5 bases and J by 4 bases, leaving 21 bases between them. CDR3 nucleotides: TGTGCCAGCAGCCGCAGACTAGCTAGGGGGCTGTACGAGCAGTACTTC. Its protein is CASSRRLARGLYEQYF.

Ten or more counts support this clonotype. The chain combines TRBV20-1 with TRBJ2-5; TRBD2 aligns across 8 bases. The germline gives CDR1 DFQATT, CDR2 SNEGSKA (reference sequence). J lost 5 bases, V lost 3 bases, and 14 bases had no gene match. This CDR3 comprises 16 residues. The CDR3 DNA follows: TGCAGTGCTAGGCCTCCCCGGGGGGGGGATCGGGAGACCCAGTACTTC. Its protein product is CSARPPRGGDRETQYF.

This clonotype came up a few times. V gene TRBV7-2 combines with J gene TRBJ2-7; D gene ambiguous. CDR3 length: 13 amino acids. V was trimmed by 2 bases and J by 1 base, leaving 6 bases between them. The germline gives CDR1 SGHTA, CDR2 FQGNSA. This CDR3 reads CASSLMQSYEQYF. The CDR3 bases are TGTGCCAGCAGCTTAATGCAGTCCTACGAGCAGTACTTC.

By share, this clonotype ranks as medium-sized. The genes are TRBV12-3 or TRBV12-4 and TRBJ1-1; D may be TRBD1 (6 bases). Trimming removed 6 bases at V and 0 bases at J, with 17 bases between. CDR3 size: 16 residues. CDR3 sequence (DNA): TGTGCCAGCAGCCTCCGGGACACTTGGATGAACACTGAAGCTTTCTTT. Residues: CASSLRDTWMNTEAFF.

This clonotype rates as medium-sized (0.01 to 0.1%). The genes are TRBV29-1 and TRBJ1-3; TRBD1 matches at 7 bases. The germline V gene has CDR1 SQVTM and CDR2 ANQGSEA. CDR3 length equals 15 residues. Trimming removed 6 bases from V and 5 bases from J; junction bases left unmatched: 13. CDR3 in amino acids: CSVAGQQGGRNTIYF. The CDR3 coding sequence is TGCAGCGTGGCAGGACAGCAGGGGGGTAGAAACACCATATATTTT.

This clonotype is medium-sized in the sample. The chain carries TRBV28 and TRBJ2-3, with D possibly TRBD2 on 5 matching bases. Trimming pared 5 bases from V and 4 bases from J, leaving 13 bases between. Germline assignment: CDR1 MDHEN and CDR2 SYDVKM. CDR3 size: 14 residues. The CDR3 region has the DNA TGTGCCAGCAGTCTCCCGACCGGGGCAGATACGCAGTATTTT. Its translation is CASSLPTGADTQYF.

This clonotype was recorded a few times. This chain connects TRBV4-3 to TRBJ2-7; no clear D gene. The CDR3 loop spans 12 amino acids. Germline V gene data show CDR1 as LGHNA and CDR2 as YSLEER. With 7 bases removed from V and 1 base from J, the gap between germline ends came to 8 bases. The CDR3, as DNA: TGCGCCAGCAATGACCCTTCCTACGAGCAGTACTTC. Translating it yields CASNDPSYEQYF.

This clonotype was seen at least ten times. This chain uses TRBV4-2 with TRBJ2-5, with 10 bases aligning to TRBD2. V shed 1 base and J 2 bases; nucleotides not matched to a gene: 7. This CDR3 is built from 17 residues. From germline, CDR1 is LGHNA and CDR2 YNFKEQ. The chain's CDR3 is CASSQAPSGSRQETQYF. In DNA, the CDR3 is TGTGCCAGCAGCCAAGCCCCTAGCGGGAGTCGGCAAGAGACCCAGTACTTC.

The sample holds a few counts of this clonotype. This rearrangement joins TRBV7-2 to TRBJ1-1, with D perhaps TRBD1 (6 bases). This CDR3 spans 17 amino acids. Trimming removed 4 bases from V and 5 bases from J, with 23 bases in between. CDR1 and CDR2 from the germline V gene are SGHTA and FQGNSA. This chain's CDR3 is CASSWTSSGQMVTEAFF. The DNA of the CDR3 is TGTGCCAGCAGCTGGACTTCTTCAGGACAGATGGTTACTGAAGCTTTCTTT.

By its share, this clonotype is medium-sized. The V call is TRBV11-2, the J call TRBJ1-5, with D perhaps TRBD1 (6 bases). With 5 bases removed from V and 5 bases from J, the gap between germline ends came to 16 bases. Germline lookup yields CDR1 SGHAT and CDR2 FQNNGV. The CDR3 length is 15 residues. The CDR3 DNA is TGTGCCAGCAGCATGTACGGGGGGGCGGATCAGCCCCAGCATTTT. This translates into CASSMYGGADQPQHF.

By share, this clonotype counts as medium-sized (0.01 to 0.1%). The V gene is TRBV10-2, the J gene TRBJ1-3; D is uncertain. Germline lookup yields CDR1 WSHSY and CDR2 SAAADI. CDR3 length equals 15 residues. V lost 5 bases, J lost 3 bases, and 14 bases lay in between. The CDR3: CASSLAPGGGNTIYF. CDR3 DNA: TGCGCCAGCAGTTTAGCCCCCGGAGGTGGAAACACCATATATTTT.

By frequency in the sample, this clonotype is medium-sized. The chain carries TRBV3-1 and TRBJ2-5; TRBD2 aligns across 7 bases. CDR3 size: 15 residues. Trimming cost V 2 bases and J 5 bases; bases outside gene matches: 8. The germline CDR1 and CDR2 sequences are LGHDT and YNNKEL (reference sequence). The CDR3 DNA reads TGTGCCAGCAGCCAATTAGGCCGGGGGGAGGAGACCCAGTACTTC. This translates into CASSQLGRGEETQYF.

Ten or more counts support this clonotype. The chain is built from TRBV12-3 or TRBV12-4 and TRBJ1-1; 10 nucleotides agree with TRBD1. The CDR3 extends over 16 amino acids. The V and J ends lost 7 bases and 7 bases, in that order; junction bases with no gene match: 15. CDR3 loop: CASTPGQGFRASEAFF. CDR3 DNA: TGTGCCAGCACCCCGGGACAGGGGTTTAGGGCTAGTGAAGCTTTCTTT.